Listed here are 16 T cell receptor beta chains from one sample, sequenced in a study of regulatory T cells in long-lasting Graves disease. According to the study, TCR beta libraries were built with iRepertoire HTBI primers and CDR3-region Arm-PCR. TCRdb independently ran MiXCR on the multiplex PCR reads; one entry per CDR3 protein. There are about 470,000 distinct CDR3 sequences in the sample; around 20% occur only once, and 7.8% lies in the top ten. Time point in this sample: persistent/refractory GD, antithyroid drugs over 5 years with positive TRAb. Making the TCR library involved RNA that had been extracted from PBMCs. The sample here was peripheral blood mononuclear cells (PBMCs), taken when the disease was refractory, from a patient treated with antithyroid drugs. The receptor set was obtained from a female donor with Graves disease.

The gene calls are TRBV28 and TRBJ2-7; a possible D gene is TRBD2 (6 bases). Germline V lookup: CDR1 MDHEN, CDR2 SYDVKM. Trimming removed 5 bases at V and 0 bases at J, with 11 bases between. The CDR3 contains 14 residues. CDR3 sequence reads: CASSGRDFSYEQYF. CDR3 coding DNA: TGTGCCAGCAGTGGACGGGACTTCTCCTACGAGCAGTACTTC.

This clonotype was seen ten or more times. V and J are TRBV27 and TRBJ2-2; 7 nucleotides match TRBD1. Germline lookup yields CDR1 MNHEY and CDR2 SMNVEV (reference sequence). The CDR3 is made up of 14 amino acids. With 4 bases clipped from V and 6 bases from J, the junction kept 5 bases outside the gene matches. In DNA, the CDR3 is TGTGCCAGCAGTTGGTTCGACAGGGCCGGGGAGCTGTTTTTT. This translates into CASSWFDRAGELFF.

This clonotype was picked up a small number of times. The V and J genes are TRBV6-1 and TRBJ2-7; 10 bases are a match to TRBD2. The CDR3 consists of 15 residues. Per germline, CDR1 MNHNS and CDR2 SASEGT. J lost 1 base, V lost 6 bases, and 6 bases had no gene match. Here the CDR3 reads CASRPSGSFSYEQYF. The CDR3 nucleotides read TGTGCCAGCAGACCTAGCGGGAGTTTTTCCTACGAGCAGTACTTC.

This clonotype showed up many times. The DNA for the CDR3 is TGTGCCAGCAGCTCTCCCGGGACCCAGGGGACCCAGTACTTC. Protein sequence: CASSSPGTQGTQYF. The chain has TRBV7-9 and TRBJ2-5; D possibly uses TRBD1 or TRBD2 (5 bases each). V dropped 4 bases and J dropped 7 bases, with 16 bases sitting between them. This CDR3 contains 14 residues. Germline CDR1 reads SEHNR; CDR2 reads FQNEAQ (reference sequence).

The V and J genes are TRBV6-1 and TRBJ1-1; D is unclear. CDR3 length: 11 amino acids. V was clipped by 10 bases and J by 1 base, with 7 bases between them. Germline CDR1 reads MNHNS; CDR2 reads SASEGT. CDR3 DNA: TGTGCCACTGGAGAGAACACTGAAGCTTTCTTT. It yields the protein CATGENTEAFF.

This clonotype showed up many times. V and J are TRBV29-1 and TRBJ1-2, with 9 bases aligning to TRBD1. The germline gives CDR1 SQVTM, CDR2 ANQGSEA. The V and J ends lost 3 bases and 5 bases, in that order; junction bases with no gene match: 7. The CDR3 extends over 14 amino acids. The CDR3 sequence: CSVDSGTGIYGYTF. The CDR3 DNA reads as TGCAGCGTTGACTCCGGGACAGGGATTTATGGCTACACCTTC.

The J gene is TRBJ1-4, the V gene TRBV6-1; D is possibly TRBD1 (6 bases). Germline loops: CDR1 MNHNS, CDR2 SASEGT. V lost 8 bases and J lost 0, with 10 bases in between. This CDR3 comprises 14 residues. CDR3 bases: TGTGCCAGCGAAAGGGGGACAACTAATGAAAAACTGTTTTTT. This gives the protein CASERGTTNEKLFF.

Regarding this clonotype: This may stem from a read error, because a much larger clone lies one nucleotide away. The CDR3 end shows no conserved phenylalanine or tryptophan, and so a read error is likely. The chain carries TRBV20-1 and TRBJ1-2, with a possible D match to TRBD1 (5 bases). Trimming left V 1 base short and J 1 base short, with 13 bases between. Germline V lookup: CDR1 DFQATT, CDR2 SNEGSKA (reference sequence). The length of the CDR3 is 15 residues. The CDR3 reads CSARGPGIFNYGYTL. In DNA, the CDR3 is TGCAGTGCTAGAGGCCCAGGGATCTTTAACTATGGCTACACCCTC.

This clonotype appeared many times. The chain couples TRBV28 to TRBJ2-7; tentative D call: TRBD1 (7 bases). Per the germline V gene, CDR1 is MDHEN and CDR2 is SYDVKM. The V and J ends lost 6 bases and 2 bases respectively, with 14 bases between them. The CDR3 is made up of 14 amino acids. CDR3 protein: CASRRQGGPYEQYF. In DNA form, the CDR3 reads TGTGCCAGCAGGCGACAGGGAGGTCCCTACGAGCAGTACTTC.

The chain couples TRBV19 to TRBJ1-1; possibly TRBD1 for D (5 bases). V was shortened by 6 bases and J by 7 bases, with 18 bases between the two germline ends. The CDR3 loop spans 14 amino acids. Per the germline V gene, CDR1 is LNHDA and CDR2 is SQIVND (reference sequence). CDR3 nucleotides: TGTGCCAGTAGGCCTTCCCCCCTAGGGGTTGAAGCTTTCTTT. It is translated as CASRPSPLGVEAFF. The variable domain in full, completed from reference TRBV19 and TRBJ1-1, reads DGGITQSPKYLFRKEGQNVTLSCEQNLNHDAMYWYRQDPGQGLRLIYYSQIVNDFQKGDIAEGYSVSREKKESFPLTVTSAQKNPTAFYLCASRPSPLGVEAFFGQGTRLTVV.

This clonotype has just a few counts. The chain joins TRBV7-9 to TRBJ2-2, with D possibly being TRBD1 or TRBD2 (5 bases each). From germline, CDR1 is SEHNR and CDR2 FQNEAQ (reference sequence). CDR3 length: 12 residues. Trimming removed 6 bases at V and 6 bases at J, with 8 bases between. The CDR3 spells CASRWDAGELFF. In nucleotides, the CDR3 is TGTGCCAGCAGATGGGACGCCGGGGAGCTGTTTTTT.

This sequence joins TRBV2 and TRBJ1-3; D ambiguous. The CDR3 is made up of 13 amino acids. With 10 bases removed from V and 0 bases from J, the gap between germline ends came to 10 bases. Germline V lookup: CDR1 SNHLY, CDR2 FYNNEI. The DNA of the CDR3 is TGTGCCACTTCCGGGTCCTCTGGAAACACCATATATTTT. Residues: CATSGSSGNTIYF.

The gene calls are TRBV20-1 and TRBJ2-1; D perhaps matches TRBD2 (6 bases). Between the trimmed V and J ends, which lost 3 bases and 0 bases, there was a span of 9 bases. There are 14 residues in the CDR3. Germline lookup yields CDR1 DFQATT and CDR2 SNEGSKA (reference sequence). CDR3 sequence reads: CSASRESSYNEQFF. The CDR3 DNA follows: TGCAGTGCTAGCCGGGAGAGCTCCTACAATGAGCAGTTCTTC.

The table lists this clonotype with a few counts. This chain connects TRBV24-1 to TRBJ1-5; D is ambiguous. The CDR3 runs to 14 residues. Trimming cost V 6 bases and J 0 bases, with 8 bases left between them. CDR1 is KGHDR, CDR2 SFDVKD, per germline. The DNA of the CDR3 is TGTGCCACCAGTCGGGGTAATAGCAATCAGCCCCAGCATTTT. As protein: CATSRGNSNQPQHF.

This chain links TRBV19 with TRBJ2-7; TRBD1 matches 7 bases. The CDR3 loop spans 12 amino acids. V was pared by 10 bases and J by 6 bases, with 9 bases of the junction left unmatched. Germline assignment: CDR1 LNHDA and CDR2 SQIVND (reference sequence). The CDR3 bases are TGTGCCACTGGACAGGTTTGGAGCGAGCAGTACTTC. It codes for CATGQVWSEQYF.

This clonotype was recorded many times. The chain couples TRBV6-1 to TRBJ1-6; TRBD1 might be the D (5 bases). The CDR3 covers 14 residues. V was shortened by 6 bases and J by 8 bases, with 14 bases between the two germline ends. Germline CDR1 is MNHNS and CDR2 is SASEGT. The DNA of the CDR3 is TGTGCCAGCAGCCTGGGCATGGGGGATTCACCCCTCCACTTT. This encodes CASSLGMGDSPLHF.